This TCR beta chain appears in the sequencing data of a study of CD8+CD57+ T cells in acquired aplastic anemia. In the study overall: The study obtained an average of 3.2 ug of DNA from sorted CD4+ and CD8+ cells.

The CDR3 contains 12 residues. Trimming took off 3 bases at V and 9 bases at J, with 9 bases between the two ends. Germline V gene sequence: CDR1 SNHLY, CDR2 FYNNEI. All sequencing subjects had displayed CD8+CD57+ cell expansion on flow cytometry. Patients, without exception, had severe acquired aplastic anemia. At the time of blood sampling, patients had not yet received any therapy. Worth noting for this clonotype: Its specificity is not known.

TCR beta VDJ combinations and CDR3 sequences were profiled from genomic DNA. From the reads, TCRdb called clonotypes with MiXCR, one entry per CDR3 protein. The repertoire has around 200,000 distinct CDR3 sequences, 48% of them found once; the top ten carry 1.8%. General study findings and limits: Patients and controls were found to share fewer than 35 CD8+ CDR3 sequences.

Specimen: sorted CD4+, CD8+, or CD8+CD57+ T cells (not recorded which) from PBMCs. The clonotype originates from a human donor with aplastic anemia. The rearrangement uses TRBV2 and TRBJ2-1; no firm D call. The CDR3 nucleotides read TGTGCCAGCAGTGACATGATACTTGAGCAGTTCTTC. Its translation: CASSDMILEQFF.